This record looks at one T cell receptor (beta chain) sequence and its context. This clonotype came up once. Its cognate antigen has yet to be identified. There are no base qualities to consult, and no much larger clone falls within one base. One read offers little support. V is pared back by 6 bases and J by 2 bases, with 17 bases lying between the germline termini. CDR3 length: 15 amino acids, cysteine to phenylalanine. Only the CDR3 portion is preserved as DNA: 45 bases, with reading frame beginning at the first base. According to the germline V gene, CDR1 reads SNHLY and CDR2 reads FYNNEI. The sample belongs to a study of T cells in Graves' hyperthyroidism and ophthalmopathy (dated by TCRdb to the late 2010s). With respect to the entire study: Peripheral blood samples were taken at the time of initial diagnosis, prior to any treatment. In more than five Graves' hyperthyroidism patients, the study also compared T-cell repertoires from thyroid tissue with T-cell repertoires from blood. The paper reports TCR Vbeta CDR3 sequencing of fewer than 150 peripheral blood samples: some 41 ophthalmopathy, approximately 74 hyperthyroidism and approximately 17 progressor patients. Prospective prediction of ophthalmopathy was tested in an independent validation cohort consisting of about 20 hyperthyroidism patients and some 15 patients who later progressed to ophthalmopathy. The roughly 94 discovery patients were randomly divided into training and test sets at a 7:3 ratio. A discovery cohort of roughly 96 patients, roughly 43 with Graves' ophthalmopathy and 55 to 65 with stable Graves' hyperthyroidism, was used to find distinguishing TCR V-J signatures. After blood sampling, hyperthyroidism patients were treated with methimazole at a starting dose of 30 mg daily, and ophthalmopathy patients were treated with high-dose intravenous methylprednisolone. Broader findings and caveats from the paper: Blood samples also contained most of the expanded thyroid clonotypes (frequency above 0.001), which suggests that blood repertoires may reflect thyroid immune responses. Ophthalmopathy was separated from stable hyperthyroidism by a 13 V-J signature model, with approximately 86% sensitivity and about 81% specificity obtained in cross-validation and 80%/75% obtained in testing. Sample size was not statistically predetermined, and investigators were not blinded to group allocation. In validation, the model predicted progression to ophthalmopathy a median of 6.5 months before onset, with about 64% sensitivity and roughly 79% specificity.

Amplification of TCR beta CDR3 regions was carried out from RNA transcripts. The first round of RT-PCR for the TCR CDR3 was performed with the HTBI primer set and the Qiagen OneStep RT-PCR kit. Libraries were constructed in a second round of multiplex PCR, after which size selection and purification were carried out. Sequencing of the libraries was done on an Illumina HiSeq2000 using paired-end 100 bp reads. From the authors' description of their analysis: SOAPnuke was used to process the raw data, throwing out any read that contained adapters or uncalled bases, had a mean Phred below 15, or lacked an exact constant-primer or identifier match. High-quality paired reads were merged using COPE v1.2.5, and each unique nucleotide sequence was defined as a clonotype. Clonotypes were aligned to IMGT TRBV, TRBD and TRBJ reference segments using MiTCR v1.1. The analysis was restricted to V-J combinations with a frequency above 0.0001, which together covered 98% to 99.2% of the repertoires. The TCS score was defined as the ratio of F50 (clonal expansion) to E x V (chaos), calculated using BLOSUM62-based TCRdist between CDR3 peptides within each V-J. Welch's t-statistics and random forest reduced around 510 V-J features to some 14, which were used in a naive Bayes classifier (R e1071). TCRdb's own reprocessing of the public reads used fastp at Q25 and MiXCR and kept productive beta chains. Here each entry gathers all rows of one CDR3 protein and keeps the most common genes and DNA. In this record, the V and J calls reflect TCRdb's handling and not the investigators' own analysis. Present in this sample are some 500,000 distinct CDR3 sequences, 14% of which were seen just once. The ten largest clones add up to over 15% of the sample.

Stable Graves' hyperthyroidism was defined as the absence of progression to ophthalmopathy over 18 months of follow-up. The hyperthyroidism patients were between 18 and 65 years old and newly diagnosed, with a disease duration of less than 2 months. The study excluded patients with uncontrolled infections, other autoimmune diseases, pregnancy or lactation. Diagnoses were established on the basis of clinical symptoms, serum thyroxine and TRAb, thyroid ultrasound, and orbital computed tomography. Ficoll-Paque density gradient centrifugation was used to isolate PBMCs from under 11 ml of fresh peripheral blood. Trizol reagent was used to extract total RNA, and RNA quality was then checked on an Agilent 2100 Bioanalyzer.

Sequenced sample: blood. The clonotype was recovered from a woman aged 18 to 35 with Graves' hyperthyroidism. Here the chain combines TRBV2 and TRBJ2-7, with an unclear D gene assignment. The nucleotides are TGTGCCAGCAGCTTAGGAGTTGGACGAACCTACGAGCAGTACTTC. It encodes CASSLGVGRTYEQYF.